This entry features one T cell receptor (beta chain) sequence. What it recognizes is unknown. The data originate from a study of OX40 agonist ivuxolimab in advanced cancers. Study as a whole: Aged roughly 23 to 90 with a mean of roughly 65 years, they were around 79% male. Three patients responded partially, comprising one with hepatocellular carcinoma and two with cutaneous melanoma.

The CDR3 is made up of 15 amino acids. Germline assignment: CDR1 LNHDA and CDR2 SQIVND (reference sequence). V dropped 5 bases and J dropped 1 base, with 14 bases sitting between them. Using immunoSEQ multiplex PCR, the repertoire was profiled, and TCRdb retains in-frame clones only, with some absent. In the table there are almost 35,000 clones, more than 60% of which are singletons. Study observations and caveats: Partly responding patients at 0.1-3.0 mg/kg showed some of the smallest clonal expansion. More expanded clones were found, on average, in CD8+ than in CD4+ T cells.

The chain couples TRBV19 to TRBJ1-1; no reliable D call. The material was CD4+ or CD8+ T cells sorted from blood, obtained in a trial of the OX40 agonist ivuxolimab. The sequence was collected from an adult with an advanced solid tumor such as melanoma, head and neck, liver or kidney cancer. This chain's CDR3 is CASSGQDGQNTEAFF. The CDR3 DNA is TGTGCCAGTAGTGGCCAGGACGGCCAGAACACTGAAGCTTTCTTT.